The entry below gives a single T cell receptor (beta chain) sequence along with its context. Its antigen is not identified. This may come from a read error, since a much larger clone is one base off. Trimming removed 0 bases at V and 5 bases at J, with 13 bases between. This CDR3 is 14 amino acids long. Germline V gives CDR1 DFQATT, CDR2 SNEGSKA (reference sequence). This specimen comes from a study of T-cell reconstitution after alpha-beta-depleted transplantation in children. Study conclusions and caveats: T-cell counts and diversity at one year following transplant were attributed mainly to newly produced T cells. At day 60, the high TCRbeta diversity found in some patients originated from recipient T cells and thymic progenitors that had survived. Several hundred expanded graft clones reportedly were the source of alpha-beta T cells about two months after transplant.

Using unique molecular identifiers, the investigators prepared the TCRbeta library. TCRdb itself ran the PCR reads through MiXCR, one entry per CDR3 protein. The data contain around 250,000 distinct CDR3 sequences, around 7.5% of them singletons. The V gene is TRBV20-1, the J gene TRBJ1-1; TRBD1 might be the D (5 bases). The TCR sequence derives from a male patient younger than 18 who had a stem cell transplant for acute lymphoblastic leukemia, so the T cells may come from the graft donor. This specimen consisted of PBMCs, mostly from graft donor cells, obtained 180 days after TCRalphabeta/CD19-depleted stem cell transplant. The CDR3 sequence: CSARDSTVWTEAFF. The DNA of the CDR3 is TGCAGTGCTAGAGATTCGACAGTGTGGACTGAAGCTTTCTTT.